This TCR beta chain comes out of a study of blood T cell repertoires in COVID-19. Study in general: COVID-19 samples from acute and convalescent phases originated in the United States, Italy and Spain.

Original methodology: Amplification with reference gene primers provided the estimates of nucleated cell counts. Profiled with immunoSEQ multiplex PCR; TCRdb holds only in-frame clones, not every one. V, J and clone size were drawn from that table, and D and trimming were deduced from the DNA. This table holds roughly 250,000 clones, 70% to 90% found once. Germline loops: CDR1 MRHNA, CDR2 SNTAGT. The germline V and J ends were trimmed by 6 bases and 1 base, with 9 bases remaining between them. The CDR3 is 13 residues long. This TCR was sampled from a woman aged 35 to 49 with acute COVID-19. This chain connects TRBV6-4 to TRBJ1-1; D unclear. Material for sequencing was PBMCs or T cells enriched from blood (not recorded which). The CDR3 DNA is TGTGCCAGCAGCCTAGAACAGAACACTGAAGCTTTCTTT. Protein product: CASSLEQNTEAFF.